Sequencing of this T cell receptor (beta chain) was carried out in a study of blood T cells in healthy people across ages. Study outcomes and limitations: The study found more naive CD4+ cells and higher diversity in long-lived than aged donors.

The CDR3 is made up of 15 amino acids. CDR1 is MDHEN and CDR2 is SYDVKM in the germline V gene. The germline V and J ends were trimmed by 5 bases and 3 bases, with 17 bases remaining between them. A J-beta primer mix and a sample-barcoded 5' primer were used in a second PCR of roughly 7 to 12 cycles. Carrying 12 random nucleotides, a template-switch adaptor labeled each individual cDNA molecule. One entry per CDR3 protein results from TCRdb running MiXCR on the 5' RACE reads. The table shows about a million distinct CDR3 sequences, with around two fifths occurring only once. This clonotype was detected only a few times. No antigen is known for it.

Specimen: blood. The source is a man between 18 and 35 years old in good health. The V call is TRBV28, the J call TRBJ2-7, with D unresolved. For the CDR3, the DNA is TGTGCCAGCAGTATCTCCGTGGGCAGCTACTACGAGCAGTACTTC. Amino acid sequence: CASSISVGSYYEQYF.